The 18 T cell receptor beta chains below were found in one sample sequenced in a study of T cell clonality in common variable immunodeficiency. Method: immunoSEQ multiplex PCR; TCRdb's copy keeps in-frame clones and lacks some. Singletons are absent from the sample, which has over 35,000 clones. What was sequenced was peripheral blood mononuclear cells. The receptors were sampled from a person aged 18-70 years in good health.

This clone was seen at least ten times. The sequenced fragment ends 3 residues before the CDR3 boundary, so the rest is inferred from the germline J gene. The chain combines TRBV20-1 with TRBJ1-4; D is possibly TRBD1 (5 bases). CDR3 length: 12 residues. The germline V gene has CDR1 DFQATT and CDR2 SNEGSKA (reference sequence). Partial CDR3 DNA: TGCAGTGCTAGAGATCTCGTGGGGGGA. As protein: CSARDLVGG. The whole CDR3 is CSARDLVGGLFF.

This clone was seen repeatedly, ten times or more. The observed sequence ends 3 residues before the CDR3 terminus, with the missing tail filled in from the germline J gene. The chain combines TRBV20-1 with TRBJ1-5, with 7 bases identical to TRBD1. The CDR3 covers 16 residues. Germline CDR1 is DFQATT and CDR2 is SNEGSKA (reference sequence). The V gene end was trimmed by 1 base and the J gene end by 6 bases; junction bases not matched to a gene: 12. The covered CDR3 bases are TGCAGTGCTAGAGTTACGGACAGGCCGACCCGTCAGCCC. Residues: CSARVTDRPTRQP. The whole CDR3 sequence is CSARVTDRPTRQPQHF.

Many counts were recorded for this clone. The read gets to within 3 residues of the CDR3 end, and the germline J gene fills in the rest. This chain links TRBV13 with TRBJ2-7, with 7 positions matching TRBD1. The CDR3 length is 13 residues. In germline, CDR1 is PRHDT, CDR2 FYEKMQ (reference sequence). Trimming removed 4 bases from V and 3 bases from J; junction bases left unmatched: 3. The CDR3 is CASSWRQGYEQYF. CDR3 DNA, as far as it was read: TGTGCCAGCAGCTGGCGACAGGGCTACGAG.

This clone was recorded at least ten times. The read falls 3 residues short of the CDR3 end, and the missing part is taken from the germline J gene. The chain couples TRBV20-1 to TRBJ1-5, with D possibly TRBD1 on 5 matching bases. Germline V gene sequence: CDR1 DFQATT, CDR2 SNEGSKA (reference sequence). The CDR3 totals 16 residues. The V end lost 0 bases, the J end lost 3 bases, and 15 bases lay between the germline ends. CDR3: CSARDRTWGPNQPQHF. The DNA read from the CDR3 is TGCAGTGCTAGAGATCGGACATGGGGCCCCAATCAGCCC.

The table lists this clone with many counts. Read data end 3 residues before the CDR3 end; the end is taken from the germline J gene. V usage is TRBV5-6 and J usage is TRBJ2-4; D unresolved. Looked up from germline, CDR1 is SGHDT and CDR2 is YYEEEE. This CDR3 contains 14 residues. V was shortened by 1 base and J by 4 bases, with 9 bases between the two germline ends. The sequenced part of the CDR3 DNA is TGTGCCAGCAGCTTGAGGTCTCTTAAAAACATT. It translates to CASSLRSLKNI. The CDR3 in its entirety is CASSLRSLKNIQYF. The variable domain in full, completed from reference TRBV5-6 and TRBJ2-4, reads DAGVTQSPTHLIKTRGQQVTLRCSPKSGHDTVSWYQQALGQGPQFIFQYYEEEERQRGNFPDRFSGHQFPNYSSELNVNALLLGDSALYLCASSLRSLKNIQYFGAGTRLSVL.

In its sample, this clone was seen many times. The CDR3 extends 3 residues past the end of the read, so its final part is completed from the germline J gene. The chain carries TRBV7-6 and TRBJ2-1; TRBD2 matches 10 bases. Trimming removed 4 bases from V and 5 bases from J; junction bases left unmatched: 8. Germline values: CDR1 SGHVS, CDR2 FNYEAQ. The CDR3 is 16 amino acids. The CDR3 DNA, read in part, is TGTGCCAGCAGCTATAAGGGAGCGGGAGGGGACAATGAG. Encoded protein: CASSYKGAGGDNE. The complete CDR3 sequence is CASSYKGAGGDNEQFF.

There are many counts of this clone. The CDR3 reads CASSLDRVDGYTF. The DNA read from the CDR3 is TGTGCCAGCAGTTTGGATAGGGTGGATGGC. This rearrangement joins TRBV12-3 or TRBV12-4 to TRBJ1-2; the D is unclear. The read ends 3 residues before the CDR3 terminus; that terminus is restored from the germline J gene. V lost 3 bases, J lost 6 bases, and 11 bases lay in between. This CDR3 spans 13 amino acids.

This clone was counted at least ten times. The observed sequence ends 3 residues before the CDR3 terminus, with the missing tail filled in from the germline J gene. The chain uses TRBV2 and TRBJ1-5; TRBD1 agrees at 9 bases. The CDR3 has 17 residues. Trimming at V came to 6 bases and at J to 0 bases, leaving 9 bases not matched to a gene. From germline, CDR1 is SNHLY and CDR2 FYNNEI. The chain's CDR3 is CASSKTGGTDSNQPQHF. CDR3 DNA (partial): TGTGCCAGCAGCAAAACAGGGGGCACCGATAGCAATCAGCCC.

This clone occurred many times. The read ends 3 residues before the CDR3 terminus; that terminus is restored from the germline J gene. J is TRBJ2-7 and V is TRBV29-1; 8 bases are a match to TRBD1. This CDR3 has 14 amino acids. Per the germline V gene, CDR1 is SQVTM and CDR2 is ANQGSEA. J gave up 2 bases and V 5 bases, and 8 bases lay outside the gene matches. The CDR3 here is CSVTSGTGTYEQYF. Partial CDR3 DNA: TGCAGCGTTACCTCCGGGACAGGAACCTACGAG.

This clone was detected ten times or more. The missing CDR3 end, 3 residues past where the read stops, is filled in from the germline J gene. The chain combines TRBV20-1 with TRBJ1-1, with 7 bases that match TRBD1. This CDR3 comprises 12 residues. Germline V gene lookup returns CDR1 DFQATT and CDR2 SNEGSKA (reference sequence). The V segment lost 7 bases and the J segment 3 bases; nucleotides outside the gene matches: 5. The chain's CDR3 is CSVFTGDTEAFF. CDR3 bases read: TGCAGTGTGTTTACAGGGGACACTGAA.

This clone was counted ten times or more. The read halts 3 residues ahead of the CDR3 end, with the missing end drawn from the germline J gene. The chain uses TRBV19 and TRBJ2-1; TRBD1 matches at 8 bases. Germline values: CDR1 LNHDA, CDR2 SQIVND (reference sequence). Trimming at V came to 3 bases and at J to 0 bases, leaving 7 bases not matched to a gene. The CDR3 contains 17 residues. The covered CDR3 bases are TGTGCCAGTAGTATGGAGGGGGACAGGAGCTCCTACAATGAG. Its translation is CASSMEGDRSSYNE. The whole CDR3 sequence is CASSMEGDRSSYNEQFF.

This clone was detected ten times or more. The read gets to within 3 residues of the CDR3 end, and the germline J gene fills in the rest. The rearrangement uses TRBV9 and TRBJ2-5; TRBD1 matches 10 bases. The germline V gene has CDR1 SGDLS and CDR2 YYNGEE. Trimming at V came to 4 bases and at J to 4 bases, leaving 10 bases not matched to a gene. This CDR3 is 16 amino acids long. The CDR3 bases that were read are TGTGCCAGCAGCCCCACGACAGGGGGCCGGGTAGAGACC. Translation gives CASSPTTGGRVET. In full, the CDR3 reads CASSPTTGGRVETQYF.

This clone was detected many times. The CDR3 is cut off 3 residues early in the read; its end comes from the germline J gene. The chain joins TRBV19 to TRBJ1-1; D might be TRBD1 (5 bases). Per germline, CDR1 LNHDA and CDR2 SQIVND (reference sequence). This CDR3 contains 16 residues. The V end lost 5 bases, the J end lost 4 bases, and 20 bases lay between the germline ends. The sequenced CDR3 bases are TGTGCCAGTAGTCCCCGGGCGGGGAGTGGGGGCACTGAA. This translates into CASSPRAGSGGTE. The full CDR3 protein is CASSPRAGSGGTEAFF.

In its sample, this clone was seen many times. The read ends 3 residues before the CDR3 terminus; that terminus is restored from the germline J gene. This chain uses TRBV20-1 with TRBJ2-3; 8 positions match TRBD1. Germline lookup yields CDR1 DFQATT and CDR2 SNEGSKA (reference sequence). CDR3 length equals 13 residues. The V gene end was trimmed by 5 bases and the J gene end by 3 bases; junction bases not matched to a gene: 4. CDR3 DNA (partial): TGCAGTGCTGAAAGACAGGGGACAGATACG. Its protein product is CSAERQGTDT. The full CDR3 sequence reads CSAERQGTDTQYF.

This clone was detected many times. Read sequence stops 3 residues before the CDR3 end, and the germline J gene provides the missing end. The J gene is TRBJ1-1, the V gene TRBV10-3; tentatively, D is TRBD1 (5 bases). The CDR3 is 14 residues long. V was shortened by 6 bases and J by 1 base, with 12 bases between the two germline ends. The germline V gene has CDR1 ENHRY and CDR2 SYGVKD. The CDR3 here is CAISQQDWNTEAFF. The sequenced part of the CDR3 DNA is TGTGCCATCAGCCAACAGGATTGGAACACTGAA.

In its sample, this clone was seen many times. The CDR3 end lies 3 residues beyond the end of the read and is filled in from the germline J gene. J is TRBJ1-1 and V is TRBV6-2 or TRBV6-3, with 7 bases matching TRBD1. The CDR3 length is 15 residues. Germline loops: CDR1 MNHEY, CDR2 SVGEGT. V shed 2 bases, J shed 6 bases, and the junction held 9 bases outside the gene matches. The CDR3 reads CASSYRGRRKSEAFF. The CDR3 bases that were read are TGTGCCAGCAGTTACAGGGGGCGAAGGAAGTCTGAA.

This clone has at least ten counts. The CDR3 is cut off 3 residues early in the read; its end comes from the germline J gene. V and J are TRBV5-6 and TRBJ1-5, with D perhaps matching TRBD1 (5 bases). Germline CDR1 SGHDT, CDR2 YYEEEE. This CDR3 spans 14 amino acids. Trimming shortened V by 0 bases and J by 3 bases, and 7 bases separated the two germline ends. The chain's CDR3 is CASSLAGNNQPQHF. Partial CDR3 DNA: TGTGCCAGCAGCTTGGCAGGGAACAATCAGCCC.

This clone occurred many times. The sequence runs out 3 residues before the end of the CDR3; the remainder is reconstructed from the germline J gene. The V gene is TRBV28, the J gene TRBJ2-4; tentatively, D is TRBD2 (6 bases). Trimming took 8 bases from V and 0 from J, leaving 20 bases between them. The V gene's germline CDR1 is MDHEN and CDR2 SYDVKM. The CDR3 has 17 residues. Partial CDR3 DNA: TGTGCCAGCCTACCAGCGGGCAACCTTATAGCCAAAAACATT. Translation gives CASLPAGNLIAKNI. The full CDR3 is CASLPAGNLIAKNIQYF.